The source of this T cell receptor beta chain is a study of blood T cell repertoires in COVID-19. Study background: Acute-phase and convalescent COVID-19 samples originated in the United States, Italy and Spain. T cells, B-cell-depleted T cells, or PBMCs supplied cDNA or gDNA.

Original methodology: Reference gene primer amplification gave nucleated cell count estimates. The method was immunoSEQ multiplex PCR; TCRdb's version includes in-frame clones alone and lacks a portion of them. The V and J calls and clone size come from that table; D and trimming were worked out from the DNA. The sample lists roughly 250,000 clones; around 89% were seen once. V shed 2 bases, J shed 7 bases, and the junction held 9 bases outside the gene matches. CDR3 length equals 15 residues. Germline V gene sequence: CDR1 MNHEY, CDR2 SVGAGI. Sequencing input: peripheral blood. The sequence came from a woman in her thirties or forties with acute or convalescent COVID-19. The chain couples TRBV6-5 to TRBJ2-5; 8 nucleotides match TRBD1. Here the CDR3 DNA reads TGTGCCAGCAGTTACGGTTACAGGGGGTCGGCGACCCAGTACTTC. It codes for CASSYGYRGSATQYF.